This TCR beta chain comes out of a study of shared clonotypes between healthy human individuals. Study-level results: Shared clonotypes: about 5% naive CD4, approximately 3.4% naive CD8, roughly 2.4% memory CD4, 0.35% to 0.5% memory CD8. The genetic and exposure-history diversity represented was limited by few donors.

Points on this clone: Its target is not known.

CDR1 LGHNA and CDR2 YSLEER come from the germline V gene. CDR3 length equals 15 residues. Trimming took 0 bases from V and 4 from J, leaving 10 bases between them. Libraries were prepared by immunoSEQ multiplex PCR; TCRdb keeps only in-frame clonotypes and omits some of them. The repertoire holds about 1.1 million clones, around 82% seen once, with approximately 0.5% in the top ten. The sequencing input was memory CD4+ T cells from PBMCs. Subset described: CD45RA-negative fraction. The chain uses TRBV4-3 and TRBJ1-3; weak D call: TRBD1 (5 bases). The sequence derives from a man between 18 and 29 years old in good health. Some clones in this sample may be carry-over from other donors' samples. CDR3 residues: CASSQDSGHGNTIYF. CDR3 nucleotides: TGCGCCAGCAGCCAAGATTCGGGGCACGGAAACACCATATATTTT.